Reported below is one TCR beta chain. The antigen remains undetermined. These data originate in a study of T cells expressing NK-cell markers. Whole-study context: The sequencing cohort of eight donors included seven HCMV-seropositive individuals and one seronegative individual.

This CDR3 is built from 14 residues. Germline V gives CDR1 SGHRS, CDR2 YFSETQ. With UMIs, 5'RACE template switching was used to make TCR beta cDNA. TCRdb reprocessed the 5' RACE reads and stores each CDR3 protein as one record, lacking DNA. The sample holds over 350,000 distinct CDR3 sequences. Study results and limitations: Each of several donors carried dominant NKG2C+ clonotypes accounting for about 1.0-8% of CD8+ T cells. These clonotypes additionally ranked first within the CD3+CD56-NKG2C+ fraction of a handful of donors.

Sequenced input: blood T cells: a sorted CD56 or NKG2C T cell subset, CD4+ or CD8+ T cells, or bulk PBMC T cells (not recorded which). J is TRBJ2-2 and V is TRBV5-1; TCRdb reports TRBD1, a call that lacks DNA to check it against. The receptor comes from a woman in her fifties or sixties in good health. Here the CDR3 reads CASAGQGATGELFF. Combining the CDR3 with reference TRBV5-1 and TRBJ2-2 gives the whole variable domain KAGVTQTPRYLIKTRGQQVTLSCSPISGHRSVSWYQQTPGQGLQFLFEYFSETQRNKGNFPGRFSGRQFSNSRSEMNVSTLELGDSALYLCASAGQGATGELFFGEGSRLTVL.